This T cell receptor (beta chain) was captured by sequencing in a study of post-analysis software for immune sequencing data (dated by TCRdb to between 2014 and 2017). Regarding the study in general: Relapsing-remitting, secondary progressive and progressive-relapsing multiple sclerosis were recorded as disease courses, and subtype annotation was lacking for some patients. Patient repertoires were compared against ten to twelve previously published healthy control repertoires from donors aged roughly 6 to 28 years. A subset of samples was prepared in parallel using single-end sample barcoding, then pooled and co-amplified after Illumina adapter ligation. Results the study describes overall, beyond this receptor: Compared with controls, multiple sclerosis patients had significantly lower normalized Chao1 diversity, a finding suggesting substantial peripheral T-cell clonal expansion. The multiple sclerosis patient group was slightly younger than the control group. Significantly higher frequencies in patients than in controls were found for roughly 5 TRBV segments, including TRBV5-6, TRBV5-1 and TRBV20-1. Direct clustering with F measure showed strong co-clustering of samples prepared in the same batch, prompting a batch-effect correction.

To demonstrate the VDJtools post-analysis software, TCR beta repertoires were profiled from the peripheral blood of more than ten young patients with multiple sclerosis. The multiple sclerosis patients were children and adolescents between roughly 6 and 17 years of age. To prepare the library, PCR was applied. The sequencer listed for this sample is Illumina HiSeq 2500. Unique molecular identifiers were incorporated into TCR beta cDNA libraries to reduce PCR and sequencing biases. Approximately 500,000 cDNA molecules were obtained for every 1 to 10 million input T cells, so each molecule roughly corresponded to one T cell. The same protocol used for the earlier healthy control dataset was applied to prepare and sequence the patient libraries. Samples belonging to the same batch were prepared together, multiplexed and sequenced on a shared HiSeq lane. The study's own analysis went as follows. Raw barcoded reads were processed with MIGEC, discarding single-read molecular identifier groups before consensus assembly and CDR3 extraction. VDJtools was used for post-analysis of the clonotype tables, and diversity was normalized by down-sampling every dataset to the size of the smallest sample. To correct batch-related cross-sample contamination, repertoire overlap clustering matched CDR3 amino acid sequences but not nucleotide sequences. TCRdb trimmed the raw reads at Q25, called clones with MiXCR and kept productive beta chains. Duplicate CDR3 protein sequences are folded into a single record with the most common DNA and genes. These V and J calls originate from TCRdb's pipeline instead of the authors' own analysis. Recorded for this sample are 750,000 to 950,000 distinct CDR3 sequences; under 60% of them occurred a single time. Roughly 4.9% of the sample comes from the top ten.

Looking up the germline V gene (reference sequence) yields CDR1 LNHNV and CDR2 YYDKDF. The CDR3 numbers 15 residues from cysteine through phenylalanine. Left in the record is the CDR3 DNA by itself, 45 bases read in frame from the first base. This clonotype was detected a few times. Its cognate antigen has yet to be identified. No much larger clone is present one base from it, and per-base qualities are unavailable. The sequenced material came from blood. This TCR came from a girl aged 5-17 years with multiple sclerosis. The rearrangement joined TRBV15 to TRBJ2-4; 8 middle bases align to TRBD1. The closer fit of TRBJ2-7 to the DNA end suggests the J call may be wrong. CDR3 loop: CATSRDLDRASEQYF. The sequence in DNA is TGTGCCACCAGCAGAGACTTGGACAGGGCAAGCGAGCAGTACTTC.